One sample yielded the 14 T cell receptor beta chains listed below, sequenced in a study of T-cell reconstitution after alpha-beta-depleted transplantation in children. Preparation of the TCRbeta library involved a method that used unique molecular identifiers. TCRdb reprocessed the PCR reads with MiXCR, giving one entry per CDR3 protein. The top ten hold about 12% of the sample, which has about 160,000 distinct CDR3 sequences, 11% seen once. Source: PBMCs, taken before TCRalphabeta/CD19-depleted stem cell transplant. These receptors were taken from a boy aged 2 to 10 with acute myeloid leukemia, due to receive a stem cell transplant.

Comments on this clonotype: This may arise from a read error, as a much more abundant clone is one base away. In nucleotides, the CDR3 is TGTGCCAGCAGTGAAGCCCAGCTCCGGGAGCAGTACTTC. This gives the protein CASSEAQLREQYF. The J gene is TRBJ2-7, the V gene TRBV25-1; D remains unclear. This CDR3 has 13 residues. The ends were cut back, 2 bases at V and 7 bases at J, with 12 bases in the middle. Germline V gene data show CDR1 as MGHDK and CDR2 as SYGVNS.

This clonotype has a count of ten or more. The chain links TRBV4-1 to TRBJ2-2, with D hard to call. CDR1 is MGHRA and CDR2 is YSYEKL in the germline V gene. Trimming took off 0 bases at V and 3 bases at J, with 14 bases between the two ends. There are 17 residues in the CDR3. The CDR3, as DNA: TGCGCCAGCAGCCAAGATCCCCTGAGTCCGTACACCGGGGAGCTGTTTTTT. Amino acid sequence: CASSQDPLSPYTGELFF.

This clonotype was counted at least ten times. This sequence joins TRBV7-6 and TRBJ2-1; perhaps TRBD1 as D (5 bases). The V gene's germline CDR1 is SGHVS and CDR2 FNYEAQ. The V and J ends lost 5 bases and 6 bases respectively, with 11 bases between them. The CDR3 has 13 amino acids. The CDR3, as DNA: TGTGCCAGCAGCCAGTGGACACTCAATGAGCAGTTCTTC. It encodes CASSQWTLNEQFF.

The sample holds many counts of this clonotype. The CDR3 is CASTPGRFGQETQYF. CDR3 DNA sequence: TGTGCCAGCACCCCGGGAAGGTTCGGGCAAGAGACCCAGTACTTC. The J gene is TRBJ2-5, the V gene TRBV7-9, with D possibly TRBD2 on 5 matching bases. The germline CDR1 and CDR2 sequences are SEHNR and FQNEAQ (reference sequence). V dropped 7 bases and J dropped 2 bases, with 17 bases sitting between them. This CDR3 spans 15 amino acids.

This clonotype has a count of ten or more. This chain links TRBV20-1 with TRBJ2-7; D is ambiguous. The germline V gene has CDR1 DFQATT and CDR2 SNEGSKA (reference sequence). Trimming left V 8 bases short and J 1 base short, with 9 bases between. This CDR3 is built from 11 residues. CDR3 in DNA: TGCAGTCCGCGACTTTCCTACGAGCAGTACTTC. It translates to CSPRLSYEQYF.

This clonotype was counted ten times or more. The DNA of the CDR3 is TGTGCCAGCAGCTTGGAGCGCAGATCTAGCACAGATACGCAGTATTTT. Translating gives CASSLERRSSTDTQYF. The rearrangement joins TRBV5-6 to TRBJ2-3; D call uncertain. The ends were cut back, 0 bases at V and 0 bases at J, with 11 bases in the middle. This CDR3 is built from 16 residues. The germline V gene encodes CDR1 SGHDT and CDR2 YYEEEE. The full variable domain, in which reference TRBV5-6 and TRBJ2-3 provide the parts outside the CDR3, is DAGVTQSPTHLIKTRGQQVTLRCSPKSGHDTVSWYQQALGQGPQFIFQYYEEEERQRGNFPDRFSGHQFPNYSSELNVNALLLGDSALYLCASSLERRSSTDTQYFGPGTRLTVL.

This clonotype has ten or more counts. This rearrangement joins TRBV5-1 to TRBJ1-2, with unresolved D. The CDR3 sequence is 14 residues long. Germline loops: CDR1 SGHRS, CDR2 YFSETQ. Between the trimmed V and J ends, which lost 0 bases and 0 bases, there was a span of 6 bases. The CDR3 DNA is TGCGCCAGCAGCTTGGGACAAGCTAACTATGGCTACACCTTC. It translates to CASSLGQANYGYTF.

This clonotype came up many times. The CDR3 spells CASSFGQGPYGYTF. The CDR3 DNA sequence: TGTGCCAGCAGTTTTGGACAGGGGCCCTATGGCTACACCTTC. The chain employs TRBV28 and TRBJ1-2, with 9 bases that match TRBD1. The ends lost 3 bases at V and 4 bases at J; junction bases unmatched: 3. The CDR3 covers 14 residues. Germline V gives CDR1 MDHEN, CDR2 SYDVKM.

This clonotype was seen many times. The gene calls are TRBV6-5 and TRBJ2-1, with 8 bases identical to TRBD2. V gave up 2 bases and J gave up 16 bases; unmatched junction bases: 10. Per the germline V gene, CDR1 is MNHEY and CDR2 is SVGAGI. The CDR3 is made up of 13 amino acids. The CDR3 DNA sequence: TGTGCCAGCAGTTACGGGACTAGTTCCCGGGCATTCTTC. Translated: CASSYGTSSRAFF.

This clonotype was picked up many times. The chain uses TRBV20-1 and TRBJ1-6, with D hard to call. The CDR3 length is 12 residues. V was trimmed by 6 bases and J by 7 bases, leaving 10 bases between them. The germline gives CDR1 DFQATT, CDR2 SNEGSKA (reference sequence). In nucleotides, the CDR3 is TGCAGTGCCTCCAGCCCCAATTCACCCCTCCACTTT. It is translated as CSASSPNSPLHF.

The rearrangement links TRBV12-3 or TRBV12-4 to TRBJ1-1; a weak D match, TRBD1 (5 bases). The CDR3 contains 13 residues. Trimming took off 8 bases at V and 1 base at J, with 11 bases between the two ends. The CDR3 sequence is CASQYGGNTEAFF. CDR3 bases: TGTGCCAGCCAATACGGGGGGAACACTGAAGCTTTCTTT.

As concerns this clonotype: This may arise from a read error, as a much more abundant clone is one base away. The V gene is TRBV20-1, the J gene TRBJ1-2; no firm D call. The CDR3 loop spans 16 amino acids. Germline V CDR1 and CDR2: DFQATT, SNEGSKA (reference sequence). CDR3: CSARPIEKILNYGFTF. CDR3 DNA sequence: TGCAGTGCTAGACCTATAGAAAAAATTCTTAACTATGGCTTCACCTTC.

This clonotype was seen at least ten times. This chain uses TRBV20-1 with TRBJ2-5; the D gene is possibly TRBD1 (6 bases). The V gene lost 3 bases and the J gene lost 2 bases, with 22 bases spanning the gap. Germline-derived CDR1 and CDR2 are DFQATT and SNEGSKA (reference sequence). The CDR3 has 17 residues. The CDR3 region is CSAREVLRGKGQETQYF. The CDR3 nucleotides read TGCAGTGCTAGGGAGGTCCTGAGGGGGAAAGGGCAAGAGACCCAGTACTTC.

This clonotype has a count of ten or more. The V and J genes are TRBV28 and TRBJ2-3; no clear D. This CDR3 has 14 residues. V lost 4 bases to trimming and J lost 2 bases, with 10 bases between them. Germline loops: CDR1 MDHEN, CDR2 SYDVKM. The CDR3 nucleotides read TGTGCCAGCAGTTCCCAGACAAACACAGATACGCAGTATTTT. Protein sequence: CASSSQTNTDTQYF.